A single sample is the source of the 32 T cell receptor beta chains below, sequenced in a study of T cell changes during pregnancy in multiple sclerosis (dated by TCRdb to about 2019). Library creation used the immunoSEQ multiplex PCR assay. TCRdb obtained this table from immuneACCESS and retained in-frame rearrangements with V and J assigned. These tables miss some clones; where compared with another copy, unresolved V genes account for less than half of the shortfall, and the remainder is unexplained. This sample gives tens of thousands of clones in total; approximately 91% of them show up just once. In total, the top ten clones hold 3.3% of the sample. The sample in question was peripheral blood, obtained before pregnancy. The receptors shown here come from a female donor with multiple sclerosis, enrolled in a pregnancy study.

The chain employs TRBV19 and TRBJ2-3; 7 bases agree with TRBD1. The J segment lost 0 bases and the V segment lost 6 bases, leaving 6 bases of the junction unmatched. This CDR3 contains 15 residues. Germline CDR1 LNHDA, CDR2 SQIVND (reference sequence). CDR3 sequence reads: CASSLGTASTDTQYF. The CDR3 coding sequence is TGTGCCAGTAGCCTCGGGACAGCTAGCACAGATACGCAGTATTTT.

The chain uses TRBV19 and TRBJ2-1, with D perhaps TRBD2 (5 bases). The CDR3 length is 12 residues. Trimming shortened V by 10 bases and J by 7 bases, and 14 bases separated the two germline ends. Germline CDR1 is LNHDA and CDR2 is SQIVND (reference sequence). The CDR3 loop is CATLSSRNEQFF. The CDR3 DNA reads as TGTGCCACCCTGTCTAGCCGGAATGAGCAGTTCTTC.

This clone was detected a few times. The rearrangement uses TRBV5-1 and TRBJ1-3, with TRBD1 matching over 12 bases. The CDR3 extends over 16 amino acids. J was trimmed by 3 bases and V by 4 bases; bases with no gene match: 5. Germline CDR1 and CDR2: SGHRS and YFSETQ. The CDR3 nucleotides are TGCGCCAGCAGCGCGGGACAGGGGGCAGGTGGAAACACCATATATTTT. It encodes CASSAGQGAGGNTIYF.

The genes are TRBV30 and TRBJ1-1; a possible D gene is TRBD1 (6 bases). The CDR3 totals 15 residues. Trimming removed 3 bases from V and 1 base from J, with 15 bases in between. Germline CDR1 and CDR2: GTSNPN and SVGIG (reference sequence). In DNA form, the CDR3 reads TGTGCCTGGAGCCATGGGGGCGTACCGAACACTGAAGCTTTCTTT. Its translation: CAWSHGGVPNTEAFF.

V gene TRBV5-8 combines with J gene TRBJ1-4, with a possible D match to TRBD1 (5 bases). The CDR3 has 14 residues. V lost 7 bases and J 4 bases, leaving 14 bases between the germline ends. CDR1 and CDR2 (germline): SGHTS, YDEGEE. The CDR3 nucleotides are TGTGCCAGCCCCGACAGCCTGCGTAATGAAAAACTGTTTTTT. Translated: CASPDSLRNEKLFF.

The J gene is TRBJ1-4, the V gene TRBV19, with a possible D match to TRBD1 (6 bases). Germline V lookup: CDR1 LNHDA, CDR2 SQIVND (reference sequence). This CDR3 region has 14 residues. V dropped 3 bases and J dropped 8 bases, with 13 bases sitting between them. CDR3 coding DNA: TGTGCCAGTAGTATTACCAGGGGAGGGGAAAAACTGTTTTTT. This codes for CASSITRGGEKLFF.

V is TRBV7-2 and J is TRBJ1-5; D call uncertain. This CDR3 has 16 amino acids. From germline, CDR1 is SGHTA and CDR2 FQGNSA. Trimming removed 3 bases at V and 0 bases at J, with 12 bases between. The CDR3 region is CASSFKGGLSNQPQHF. Here the CDR3 DNA reads TGTGCCAGCAGCTTTAAGGGAGGCCTTAGCAATCAGCCCCAGCATTTT.

The sample holds a few counts of this clone. The J gene is TRBJ1-5, the V gene TRBV27; the match to TRBD1 covers 7 bases. The CDR3 has 12 amino acids. Germline-derived CDR1 and CDR2 are MNHEY and SMNVEV (reference sequence). V trimming: 6 bases; J trimming: 8 bases; junction bases outside the gene matches: 4. The CDR3 DNA follows: TGTGCCAGCAGACAGGGGATGAAGCCCCAGCATTTT. Protein: CASRQGMKPQHF.

The chain employs TRBV6-5 and TRBJ1-1; a weak D match, TRBD1 (6 bases). The CDR3 is 15 residues long. V lost 0 bases and J lost 3, with 11 bases in between. Germline V gene lookup returns CDR1 MNHEY and CDR2 SVGAGI. Here the CDR3 reads CASSYSGGADTEAFF. CDR3 nucleotides: TGTGCCAGCAGTTACTCGGGGGGGGCGGACACTGAAGCTTTCTTT.

The chain is built from TRBV6-5 and TRBJ1-1; D remains unclear. The V and J ends lost 4 bases and 6 bases respectively, with 6 bases between them. Germline V gives CDR1 MNHEY, CDR2 SVGAGI. This CDR3 region has 11 residues. Here the CDR3 DNA reads TGTGCCAGCAGTTTCGGGGCTGAAGCTTTCTTT. Protein sequence: CASSFGAEAFF.

In DNA, the CDR3 is TGTGCCAGCAGCTTGCGGCCAGGACTCTACGAGCAGTACTTC. This encodes CASSLRPGLYEQYF. This chain joins TRBV7-8 and TRBJ2-7; D may be TRBD2 (5 bases). The CDR3 spans 14 residues. Trimming removed 3 bases at V and 3 bases at J, with 12 bases between. Germline CDR1 reads SGHVS; CDR2 reads FQNEAQ.

This chain links TRBV5-1 with TRBJ2-2; TRBD1 aligns across 10 bases. The CDR3 length is 15 residues. Germline CDR1 and CDR2: SGHRS and YFSETQ. V shed 7 bases and J 5 bases; nucleotides not matched to a gene: 8. Here the CDR3 reads CASADRGKQTGELFF. CDR3 nucleotide sequence: TGCGCCAGCGCGGACAGGGGGAAGCAGACCGGGGAGCTGTTTTTT.

J is TRBJ2-7 and V is TRBV10-3; 8 bases are shared with TRBD2. CDR3 length equals 16 residues. Per germline, CDR1 ENHRY and CDR2 SYGVKD. The V segment lost 3 bases and the J segment 4 bases; nucleotides outside the gene matches: 11. For the CDR3, the DNA is TGTGCCATCAGTGATGCGAGCGGGAGACGTGAGTACGAGCAGTACTTC. As protein: CAISDASGRREYEQYF.

The CDR3 nucleotides are TGTGCCAGCAGCGACCGGGGACAGGGGGCGAGCAATCAGCCCCAGCATTTT. Translated, it gives CASSDRGQGASNQPQHF. This chain uses TRBV5-6 with TRBJ1-5, with TRBD1 matching over 12 bases. J lost 1 base, V lost 4 bases, and 6 bases had no gene match. The CDR3 consists of 17 residues. Germline V gene data show CDR1 as SGHDT and CDR2 as YYEEEE.

This chain links TRBV7-2 with TRBJ2-1, with 8 bases lining up with TRBD1. The CDR3 covers 15 residues. Germline V CDR1 and CDR2: SGHTA, FQGNSA. J was trimmed by 6 bases and V by 5 bases; bases with no gene match: 9. This CDR3 is CASSGRGRAINEQFF. DNA of the CDR3: TGTGCCAGCAGCGGCAGGGGGCGGGCGATCAATGAGCAGTTCTTC.

The chain uses TRBV7-2 and TRBJ1-5; TRBD1 matches at 7 bases. Trimming at V came to 3 bases and at J to 0 bases, leaving 2 bases not matched to a gene. Per the germline V gene, CDR1 is SGHTA and CDR2 is FQGNSA. This CDR3 region has 15 residues. The CDR3, as DNA: TGTGCCAGCAGCTTCAGGGGGGATAGCAATCAGCCCCAGCATTTT. Translating gives CASSFRGDSNQPQHF.

V usage is TRBV7-9 and J usage is TRBJ2-2, with D tentatively TRBD2 (6 bases). V lost 4 bases and J 1 base, leaving 13 bases between the germline ends. The CDR3 consists of 16 residues. CDR1 and CDR2 (germline): SEHNR, FQNEAQ (reference sequence). Here the CDR3 reads CASSSSVGGNTGELFF. The CDR3 DNA reads TGTGCCAGCAGCTCAAGTGTGGGGGGGAACACCGGGGAGCTGTTTTTT.

The V call is TRBV12-5, the J call TRBJ2-2; a possible D gene is TRBD1 (7 bases). The V end was cut by 2 bases, the J end by 13 bases, with 26 bases between. The CDR3 extends over 17 amino acids. CDR1 is LGHNT, CDR2 FRNRAP, per germline. Here the CDR3 DNA reads TGTGCTAGTGGTTTGATTTTATCCGGAGGGGGCGAAAGGGGGCTGTTTTTT. It translates to CASGLILSGGGERGLFF.

This rearrangement joins TRBV19 to TRBJ1-2; no clear D. Germline CDR1 LNHDA, CDR2 SQIVND (reference sequence). This CDR3 spans 15 amino acids. Between the trimmed V and J ends, which lost 2 bases and 3 bases, there was a span of 13 bases. CDR3 DNA sequence: TGTGCCAGTAGTATATCACCAGGTTCTGACTATGGCTACACCTTC. This translates into CASSISPGSDYGYTF.

The chain uses TRBV29-1 and TRBJ1-1; 7 nucleotides align to TRBD1. Unmatched junction bases numbered 14, after V lost 6 bases and J lost 7 bases. The CDR3 is made up of 14 amino acids. Germline V gene sequence: CDR1 SQVTM, CDR2 ANQGSEA. The CDR3 sequence is CSVPGMDRSNEAFF. The CDR3 DNA sequence: TGCAGCGTCCCCGGAATGGACAGGTCCAATGAAGCTTTCTTT.

The rearrangement uses TRBV29-1 and TRBJ1-4; D is undetermined. Trimming shortened V by 3 bases and J by 5 bases, and 10 bases separated the two germline ends. CDR3 length equals 13 residues. Germline V gives CDR1 SQVTM, CDR2 ANQGSEA. Here the CDR3 reads CSVERGTNEKLFF. CDR3 bases: TGCAGCGTTGAGCGGGGAACAAATGAAAAACTGTTTTTT.

This chain uses TRBV6-5 with TRBJ1-5; 10 bases fit TRBD1. V lost 0 bases and J lost 7; bases outside the gene matches: 6. CDR1 and CDR2 (germline): MNHEY, SVGAGI. CDR3 size: 16 residues. In DNA form, the CDR3 reads TGTGCCAGCAGTTACTCGAGGGACAGGGGAGGCCAGCCCCAGCATTTT. This sequence encodes CASSYSRDRGGQPQHF.

The chain has TRBV7-9 and TRBJ2-2, with D unclear. Germline V lookup: CDR1 SEHNR, CDR2 FQNEAQ (reference sequence). This CDR3 is built from 15 residues. Trimming removed 3 bases at V and 5 bases at J, with 13 bases between. This chain's CDR3 is CASSFSRSLTGELFF. The CDR3 DNA reads TGTGCCAGCAGCTTCTCCAGGTCCCTTACCGGGGAGCTGTTTTTT.

The sample holds a few counts of this clone. The chain recombines TRBV7-9 with TRBJ1-1; 9 bases map to TRBD1. The CDR3 has 11 amino acids. CDR1 SEHNR and CDR2 FQNEAQ come from the germline V gene (reference sequence). Trimming removed 7 bases from V and 6 bases from J; junction bases left unmatched: 0. This CDR3 reads CASNRGPEAFF. CDR3 DNA: TGTGCCAGCAACAGGGGGCCTGAAGCTTTCTTT.

V gene TRBV7-6 combines with J gene TRBJ2-4, with 13 bases that match TRBD2. Germline CDR1 is SGHVS and CDR2 is FNYEAQ. The J segment lost 0 bases and the V segment lost 5 bases, leaving 1 base of the junction unmatched. The CDR3 has 16 amino acids. CDR3 DNA: TGTGCCAGCAGCCGGACTAGCGGGGGAGCCAAAAACATTCAGTACTTC. Translating it yields CASSRTSGGAKNIQYF. Variable domain in full (rest from reference TRBV7-6 and TRBJ2-4): GAGVSQSPRYKVTKRGQDVALRCDPISGHVSLYWYRQALGQGPEFLTYFNYEAQQDKSGLPNDRFSAERPEGSISTLTIQRTEQRDSAMYRCASSRTSGGAKNIQYFGAGTRLSVL.

The rearrangement links TRBV9 to TRBJ2-7; 13 nucleotides agree with TRBD2. J gave up 6 bases and V 4 bases, and 7 bases lay outside the gene matches. CDR1 is SGDLS and CDR2 is YYNGEE in the germline V gene. The CDR3 spans 15 residues. CDR3 in DNA: TGTGCCAGCAGCACACTAGCGGGAGGGAGGGGCGAGCAGTACTTC. The encoded protein is CASSTLAGGRGEQYF. Using reference TRBV9 and TRBJ2-7 for the parts outside the CDR3, the full variable domain is DSGVTQTPKHLITATGQRVTLRCSPRSGDLSVYWYQQSLDQGLQFLIQYYNGEERAKGNILERFSAQQFPDLHSELNLSSLELGDSALYFCASSTLAGGRGEQYFGPGTRLTVT.

The V and J genes are TRBV11-2 and TRBJ2-1; 7 bases align to TRBD1. Germline CDR1 SGHAT, CDR2 FQNNGV. The CDR3 contains 17 residues. V was clipped by 3 bases and J by 9 bases; unmatched bases: 17. CDR3 in amino acids: CASSLPRQGKGLGEQFF. The CDR3, as DNA: TGTGCCAGCAGCTTGCCTAGACAGGGTAAGGGGTTAGGTGAGCAGTTCTTC.

V usage is TRBV10-3 and J usage is TRBJ1-6, with a possible D match to TRBD1 (5 bases). The CDR3 loop spans 14 amino acids. Germline V lookup: CDR1 ENHRY, CDR2 SYGVKD. V lost 6 bases to trimming and J lost 7 bases, with 13 bases between them. The CDR3 bases are TGTGCCATCAGACCCGGGACTGAGAATTCACCCCTCCACTTT. Translating gives CAIRPGTENSPLHF.

This rearrangement joins TRBV7-6 to TRBJ2-1, with D tentatively TRBD1 (5 bases). CDR3 size: 17 residues. The germline V gene has CDR1 SGHVS and CDR2 FNYEAQ. Trimming took off 1 base at V and 6 bases at J, with 19 bases between the two ends. This chain's CDR3 is CASSLGSAGNPLNEQFF. In DNA form, the CDR3 reads TGTGCCAGCAGCTTAGGTTCGGCAGGGAATCCCCTCAATGAGCAGTTCTTC. The variable domain in full, with the rest retrieved from reference TRBV7-6 and TRBJ2-1, is GAGVSQSPRYKVTKRGQDVALRCDPISGHVSLYWYRQALGQGPEFLTYFNYEAQQDKSGLPNDRFSAERPEGSISTLTIQRTEQRDSAMYRCASSLGSAGNPLNEQFFGPGTRLTVL.

The J gene is TRBJ1-4, the V gene TRBV30; D is possibly TRBD1 (5 bases). CDR1 is GTSNPN, CDR2 SVGIG, per germline (reference sequence). V was cut by 3 bases and J by 5 bases, with 13 bases left in between. The CDR3 runs to 14 residues. CDR3 protein: CAWSPGLSNEKLFF. Here the CDR3 DNA reads TGTGCCTGGAGCCCGGGACTGAGCAATGAAAAACTGTTTTTT. The variable domain in full, completed from reference TRBV30 and TRBJ1-4, reads SQTIHQWPATLVQPVGSPLSLECTVEGTSNPNLYWYRQAAGRGLQLLFYSVGIGQISSEVPQNLSASRPQDRQFILSSKKLLLSDSGFYLCAWSPGLSNEKLFFGSGTQLSVL.

The chain joins TRBV12-5 to TRBJ1-1; 7 bases match TRBD1. This CDR3 spans 15 amino acids. Germline V gene lookup returns CDR1 LGHNT and CDR2 FRNRAP. Losses at the gene ends were 6 bases for V and 1 base for J; bases not matched to a gene: 8. CDR3 residues: CASGRGTAENTEAFF. As DNA, the CDR3 is TGTGCTAGTGGCCGGGGGACAGCTGAGAACACTGAAGCTTTCTTT. Drawing the rest from reference TRBV12-5 and TRBJ1-1, the complete variable domain is DARVTQTPRHKVTEMGQEVTMRCQPILGHNTVFWYRQTMMQGLELLAYFRNRAPLDDSGMPKDRFSAEMPDATLATLKIQPSEPRDSAVYFCASGRGTAENTEAFFGQGTRLTVV.

Here the CDR3 DNA reads TGTGCCAGCAGCCCCCGGGGAGCGGGAAGCTACAATGAGCAGTTCTTC. Residues: CASSPRGAGSYNEQFF. The chain links TRBV11-2 to TRBJ2-1; 7 bases match TRBD2. This CDR3 has 16 amino acids. Germline V gives CDR1 SGHAT, CDR2 FQNNGV. V shed 5 bases, J shed 3 bases, and the junction held 10 bases outside the gene matches.